The source of this TCR beta chain is a study of cytomegalovirus exposure and HLA in healthy donors. PCR primers comprised 60 Vbeta and 13 Jbeta primers. Clones were sequenced by immunoSEQ multiplex PCR, and TCRdb holds only the in-frame ones, with some missing. The data contain about 160,000 clones, roughly 80% of them singletons. There are 17 residues in the CDR3. J gave up 7 bases and V 4 bases, and 14 bases lay outside the gene matches. CDR1 is SGDLS, CDR2 YYNGEE, per germline. The clonotype was recovered from a woman in her forties or fifties in good health and CMV-seronegative. The sequenced sample consisted of PBMCs. The rearrangement uses TRBV9 and TRBJ2-1; TRBD2 matches 10 bases. CDR3 sequence (DNA): TGTGCCAGCAGCTTCTCGATATCTAGCGGGAGTGGGAATGAGCAGTTCTTC. Translating gives CASSFSISSGSGNEQFF.